This TCR beta chain appears in the sequencing data of a study of cytomegalovirus exposure and HLA in healthy donors. The study's findings and limits: Later analysis reportedly placed an Asian-associated ancestry cluster below the roughly 670-donor mean in N-insertions. Later, an analysis found that common viral pathogens appeared to be linked with several of the most significant clusters. The study flagged fewer than 200 TCR beta chains as cytomegalovirus-associated.

The CDR3 loop spans 12 amino acids. The germline V gene has CDR1 MNHEY and CDR2 SVGAGI. J lost 10 bases, V lost 6 bases, and 8 bases had no gene match. The PCR contained 60 Vbeta and 13 Jbeta primers. Using immunoSEQ multiplex PCR, the repertoire was profiled, and TCRdb retains in-frame clones only, with some absent. The sample contains fewer than 100,000 clones, nearly 80% of which appear only once. This clone was observed a few times. The antigen remains unidentified. This TCR derives from a woman between 40 and 55 years old in good health and CMV-seropositive. The rearrangement uses TRBV6-5 and TRBJ1-2; 7 bases agree with TRBD1. The specimen sequenced was PBMCs. The CDR3: CASSRQGIDYTF. The CDR3 nucleotides are TGTGCCAGCAGCCGACAGGGTATAGACTACACCTTC.